A single sample gave rise to the 15 T cell receptor beta chains below, sequenced in a study of memory B cells and T cells in multiple sclerosis (dated by TCRdb to the late 2010s). Their cognate antigens are unknown. After CFSE-labeled PBMCs were cultured without any stimulus, the autoproliferating (CFSEdim) and non-proliferating (CFSEhi) T cell fractions were each sequenced on their own. In total, some 5x10^7 CFSE-labeled PBMCs were cultured without stimulus for approximately seven days, after which replicate wells were pooled. Libraries came from the immunoSEQ multiplex PCR assay. This is the immuneACCESS table as TCRdb keeps it, with only in-frame sequences that have V and J called. A part of the clones is gone; compared with another copy, unresolved V genes explain less than half, and the rest is unexplained. Present in this sample are around 50,000 clones, roughly 82% of which were seen just once. 0.85% to 1.2% of the sample is in the top ten clones.

Sequencing used PBMCs from blood kept in culture. The origin of the receptors is a human donor with multiple sclerosis.

The chain combines TRBV10-2 with TRBJ1-6; no firm D call. There are 14 residues in the CDR3. Germline V gene data show CDR1 as WSHSY and CDR2 as SAAADI. Trimming left V 10 bases short and J 0 bases short, with 10 bases between. CDR3 sequence (DNA): TGCGCCAACCATACGAGCTCCTATAATTCACCCCTCCACTTT. Its protein is CANHTSSYNSPLHF.

This clone was found once. The chain combines TRBV4-2 with TRBJ2-5; D not resolved. Germline V lookup: CDR1 LGHNA, CDR2 YNFKEQ. This CDR3 contains 15 residues. V lost 1 base and J lost 3, with 12 bases in between. The CDR3 nucleotides read TGTGCCAGCAGCCAAGCGGGCGAAGGCGAAGAGACCCAGTACTTC. Its translation is CASSQAGEGEETQYF.

This clone has just a few counts. The chain uses TRBV4-3 and TRBJ1-6; weak D call: TRBD1 (6 bases). V was trimmed by 1 base and J by 7 bases, leaving 14 bases between them. Germline assignment: CDR1 LGHNA and CDR2 YSLEER. The length of the CDR3 is 16 residues. The CDR3 DNA is TGCGCCAGCAGCCAAGGACTCAGGGGCCGAAATTCACCCCTCCACTTT. Translated: CASSQGLRGRNSPLHF.

This clone was seen a single time. Its ends do not fully match the called genes, so a read error is possible. The rearrangement joins TRBV6-1 to TRBJ1-4; D gene ambiguous. The length of the CDR3 is 11 residues. Germline V gene sequence: CDR1 MNHNS, CDR2 SASEGT. The chain's CDR3 is CASSDIILTVF. The CDR3 DNA reads TGTGCCAGCAGTGATATTATCCTGACGGTTTTT.

The chain joins TRBV7-9 to TRBJ1-5, with D hard to call. The germline V and J ends were trimmed by 2 bases and 12 bases, with 11 bases remaining between them. The CDR3 runs 12 residues. Germline V CDR1 and CDR2: SEHNR, FQNEAQ (reference sequence). CDR3 sequence (DNA): TGTGCCAGCAGCTTAATAGGGCGTAACCAGCATTTT. Its protein is CASSLIGRNQHF.

The V and J genes are TRBV9 and TRBJ1-3; D ambiguous. Germline V gene sequence: CDR1 SGDLS, CDR2 YYNGEE. V was trimmed by 0 bases and J by 0 bases, leaving 4 bases between them. This CDR3 region has 14 residues. In DNA, the CDR3 is TGTGCCAGCAGCGTAGAGGGCTCTGGAAACACCATATATTTT. It translates to CASSVEGSGNTIYF.

V gene TRBV6-1 combines with J gene TRBJ1-3, with D unresolved. In germline, CDR1 is MNHNS, CDR2 SASEGT. The CDR3 has 15 residues. The V end was cut by 1 base, the J end by 4 bases, with 11 bases between. CDR3 nucleotide sequence: TGTGCCAGCAGTGAAGACCACAGAGGGGGAAACACCATATATTTT. Amino acids: CASSEDHRGGNTIYF.

This chain uses TRBV6-1 with TRBJ2-3, with D perhaps assigned TRBD1 or TRBD2 (6 bases each). V was pared by 6 bases and J by 6 bases, with 16 bases between. Per the germline V gene, CDR1 is MNHNS and CDR2 is SASEGT. This CDR3 is 14 amino acids long. CDR3 protein: CASRVGAAGDTQYF. The CDR3 bases are TGTGCCAGCAGGGTGGGGGCCGCGGGGGATACGCAGTATTTT.

The gene calls are TRBV10-3 and TRBJ2-5, with 9 bases identical to TRBD2. The germline CDR1 and CDR2 sequences are ENHRY and SYGVKD. The CDR3 extends over 15 amino acids. V lost 0 bases and J lost 5; bases outside the gene matches: 4. The DNA of the CDR3 is TGTGCCATCAGTGAGTCGGCGGGGGGGCGGGAGACCCAGTACTTC. Its translation is CAISESAGGRETQYF.

The chain couples TRBV7-2 to TRBJ2-2; 8 nucleotides align to TRBD1. The trim removed 6 bases at V and 2 bases at J, leaving 14 bases unmatched. From germline, CDR1 is SGHTA and CDR2 FQGNSA. The CDR3 has 18 residues. CDR3 DNA sequence: TGTGCCAGCAGTCCCTACTCTCAACAGGGGGTTAACACCGGGGAGCTGTTTTTT. Translated, it gives CASSPYSQQGVNTGELFF.

This chain links TRBV18 with TRBJ2-1; D is possibly TRBD2 (6 bases). The CDR3 consists of 12 residues. CDR1 KGHSH and CDR2 LQKENI come from the germline V gene. V was shortened by 10 bases and J by 7 bases, with 14 bases between the two germline ends. CDR3 DNA sequence: TGTGCCACTAGAATTGGGGGGAATGAGCAGTTCTTC. Translation gives CATRIGGNEQFF.

This chain uses TRBV7-2 with TRBJ1-2, with D perhaps matching TRBD1 (5 bases). This CDR3 comprises 14 residues. V gave up 5 bases and J gave up 8 bases, with 18 bases separating them. CDR1 SGHTA and CDR2 FQGNSA come from the germline V gene. Here the CDR3 reads CASSQSPGSRGYTF. DNA for the CDR3: TGTGCCAGCAGCCAAAGTCCAGGGAGCCGCGGCTACACCTTC.

This chain connects TRBV5-1 to TRBJ1-4; D remains unclear. Germline CDR1 SGHRS, CDR2 YFSETQ. The CDR3 spans 13 residues. V was shortened by 0 bases and J by 7 bases, with 7 bases between the two germline ends. The CDR3 reads CASSLETLEKLFF. The CDR3 DNA reads as TGCGCCAGCAGCTTGGAGACACTTGAAAAACTGTTTTTT. The entire variable domain, with the rest obtained from reference TRBV5-1 and TRBJ1-4, is as follows: KAGVTQTPRYLIKTRGQQVTLSCSPISGHRSVSWYQQTPGQGLQFLFEYFSETQRNKGNFPGRFSGRQFSNSRSEMNVSTLELGDSALYLCASSLETLEKLFFGSGTQLSVL.

This chain connects TRBV7-9 to TRBJ2-1, with 9 bases aligning to TRBD1. This CDR3 contains 17 residues. CDR1 and CDR2 from the germline V gene are SEHNR and FQNEAQ (reference sequence). The trim removed 3 bases at V and 5 bases at J, leaving 11 bases unmatched. The CDR3 protein is CASSLGGGQGWNNEQFF. The CDR3 coding sequence is TGTGCCAGCAGCTTGGGAGGGGGACAGGGTTGGAACAATGAGCAGTTCTTC.

J is TRBJ2-3 and V is TRBV28, with D perhaps TRBD1 or TRBD2 (5 bases each). Germline CDR1 MDHEN, CDR2 SYDVKM. Deletions cut 3 bases from V and 15 bases from J, with 16 bases between. The length of the CDR3 is 12 residues. In DNA, the CDR3 is TGTGCCAGCAGTTTTAGGGGACCACGGGGTTATTTT. This translates into CASSFRGPRGYF.